This record covers a single T cell receptor beta chain. Its cognate antigen has yet to be identified. Base qualities are not recorded, but no much larger clone differs from it by a single base. This specimen's time point label, interpreted: baseline before first vaccination. Vaccinee samples were obtained from the UK trials COV001 and COV002, which included a single-blind randomized controlled phase 2/3 trial of AZD1222 (ChAdOx1 nCoV-19) in healthy adults. Trial participant PBMC samples were collected at day 0 and day 28 after the second dose for TCRbeta chain sequencing. The CDR3 has 13 amino acids, counting the end cysteine and phenylalanine. CDR3 DNA is the only sequence kept; it has 39 bases, read in frame from the first base. The germline ends are 16 bases apart after V is trimmed by 7 bases and J by 7 bases. The entry originates in a study of T cell responses to AZD1222 COVID-19 vaccine (dated by TCRdb to the early 2020s). The study in broad terms: AZD1222 recipients whose second dose came at about 4 weeks and those whose second dose came at about 12 weeks were combined into one group, since spike-specific TCR depth and breadth did not differ between the two schedules. TCR sequencing covered fewer than 250 trial participants: some 210 given two doses of AZD1222 and about 26 given two doses of MenACWY control vaccine. Trial participants were enrolled by age into subgroups of 18-55, 56-69 and 70-plus years, and about 150, 27 and 61 TCR-sequenced participants, respectively, were included in these subgroups. What the authors observed across the whole study: Most participants were white British and females outnumbered males, and the authors suggested that clonal diversity may have been underestimated. CD4 TCRs associated with the vaccine covered the entire spike protein, and the dominant responses were in regions 160-218 and 743-854. After two AZD1222 doses, spike-specific TCR breadth and depth were significantly higher than at day 0 and than in MenACWY recipients. Because no day 14 peak-response samples were available, repertoires were characterized only after the peak T cell response. In the small 56-69-year group, the increase in depth fell short of significance, most likely because of low power. Reportedly, close to half of the unique spike-specific TCRs recognized epitopes lying outside the regions that are mutated in the B.1.351 and B.1.1.7 variants. Only five or six AZD1222 recipients were SARS-CoV-2 seropositive at baseline, limiting conclusions about previously exposed vaccinees.

The CDR3 regions of human TCRbeta chains were subjected to immunosequencing. Under the source paper's analysis protocol: Repertoire TCRs were checked for matches against a reference library of SARS-CoV-2-specific TCRs that had been generated using the MIRA antigen-specificity platform. Breadth was defined as the fraction of unique TCRs that were SARS-CoV-2-associated. Depth was defined as the fraction of total T cells that were SARS-CoV-2-associated. Using the MIRA data, every spike-specific TCR was mapped to the spike region that the TCR reacted to and assigned to either a CD4 or a CD8 class. Log10-transformed breadth and depth values were compared by one-way ANOVA with Sidak's multiple comparisons tests. TCRdb took over this immuneACCESS table, retaining in-frame rearrangements with V and J assigned. Such tables are incomplete; in checked studies, under half of the missing clones stem from an unresolved V gene, and the remainder is unexplained. The V and J calls and clone size were taken over from that table, and D and trimming were inferred from the DNA. The table for this sample lists approximately 120,000 clones; roughly nine tenths of them were counted only once. 3.5% to 4.5% of the sample goes to the ten largest clones.

The sample here was peripheral blood, taken on day 0 of AZD1222 vaccination. The receptor was isolated from an adult in good health. The V gene is TRBV12-3 or TRBV12-4 and the J gene is TRBJ2-5, and perhaps TRBD1 as D gene, on 6 matching bases. The DNA sequence is given as TGTGCCAGCACCCGTGGGGGCCCGGGGACCCAGTACTTC. It encodes CASTRGGPGTQYF.